This TCR beta chain was captured in a study of blood T cell repertoires in COVID-19. Study details: Some COVID-19 samples were acute and others convalescent; all came from the United States, Italy and Spain.

CDR3 length: 15 amino acids. Germline values: CDR1 SGHTA, CDR2 FQGTGA. The V gene end was trimmed by 6 bases and the J gene end by 6 bases; junction bases not matched to a gene: 8. The table came from immunoSEQ multiplex PCR; TCRdb's copy has only in-frame clones and leaves some out. The sample yields 230,000 or so clones, around 80% seen once. The V call is TRBV7-3, the J call TRBJ2-1; 10 nucleotides agree with TRBD2. Sequencing was carried out using peripheral blood. The source of this sequence is a man aged 40-49 years with active or convalescent COVID-19. The CDR3 DNA is TGTGCCAGCAGGTCATCTAGCGGGAGCCTCAATGAGCAGTTCTTC. Protein sequence: CASRSSSGSLNEQFF.